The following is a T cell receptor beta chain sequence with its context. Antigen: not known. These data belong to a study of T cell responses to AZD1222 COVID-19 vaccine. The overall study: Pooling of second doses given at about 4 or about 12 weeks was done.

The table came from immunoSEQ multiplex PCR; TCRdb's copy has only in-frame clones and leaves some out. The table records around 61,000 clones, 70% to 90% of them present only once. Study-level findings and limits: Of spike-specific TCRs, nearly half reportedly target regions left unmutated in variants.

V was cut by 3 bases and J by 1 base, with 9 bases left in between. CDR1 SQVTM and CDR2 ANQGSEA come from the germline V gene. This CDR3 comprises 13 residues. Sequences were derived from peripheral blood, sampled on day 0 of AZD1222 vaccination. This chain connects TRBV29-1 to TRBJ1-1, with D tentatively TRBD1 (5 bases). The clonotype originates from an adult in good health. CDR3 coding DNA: TGCAGCGTTGAGGGCAGGGCGAACACTGAAGCTTTCTTT. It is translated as CSVEGRANTEAFF.